This T cell receptor (beta chain) appears in the sequencing data of a study of early stage breast cancer tumors. Study conclusions and caveats: Chain pairing and CD4, CD8 or FOXP3 expression were not captured. Blood repertoires resembled normal breast more than tumor.

Each sample had two DNA replicates, 0.5 ug blood or approximately 1.5 ug tissue. TCRdb keeps only in-frame clones here, not all; method: immunoSEQ multiplex PCR. The top ten hold approximately 3% of the sample, which has 50,000 to 75,000 clones, over 65% seen once. This clone was seen a single time. Its antigen is currently unknown. V was pared by 0 bases and J by 3 bases, with 12 bases between. This CDR3 region has 16 residues. The germline V gene has CDR1 SNHLY and CDR2 FYNNEI. The J gene is TRBJ2-1, the V gene TRBV2, with a possible D match to TRBD1 (6 bases). Sequences were obtained from blood. The TCR was taken from a person in their thirties with breast cancer. The CDR3 DNA follows: TGTGCCAGCAGTGAAGCCATACAGGGTTTCTACAATGAGCAGTTCTTC. Its translation: CASSEAIQGFYNEQFF.